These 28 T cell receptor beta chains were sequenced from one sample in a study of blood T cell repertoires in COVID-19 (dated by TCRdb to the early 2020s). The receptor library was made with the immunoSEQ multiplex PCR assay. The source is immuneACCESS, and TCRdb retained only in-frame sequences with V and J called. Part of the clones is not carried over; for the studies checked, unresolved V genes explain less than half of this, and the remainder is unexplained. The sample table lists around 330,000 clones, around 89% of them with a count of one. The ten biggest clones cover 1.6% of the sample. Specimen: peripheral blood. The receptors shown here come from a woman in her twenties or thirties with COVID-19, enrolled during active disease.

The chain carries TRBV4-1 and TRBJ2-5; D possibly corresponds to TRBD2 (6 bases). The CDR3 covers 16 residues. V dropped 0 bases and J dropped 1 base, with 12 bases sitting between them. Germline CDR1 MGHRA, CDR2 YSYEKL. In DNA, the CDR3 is TGCGCCAGCAGCCAAGAGGGACTCCGCGCCCAAGAGACCCAGTACTTC. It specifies CASSQEGLRAQETQYF.

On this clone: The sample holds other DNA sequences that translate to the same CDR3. CDR3 coding DNA: TGTGCCAGCAGTTTCACAGGAAACACTGAAGCTTTCTTT. Protein sequence: CASSFTGNTEAFF. The rearrangement uses TRBV27 and TRBJ1-1; maybe TRBD1 (5 bases). V was clipped by 3 bases and J by 2 bases, with 7 bases between them. The CDR3 contains 13 residues. Germline V gene sequence: CDR1 MNHEY, CDR2 SMNVEV (reference sequence).

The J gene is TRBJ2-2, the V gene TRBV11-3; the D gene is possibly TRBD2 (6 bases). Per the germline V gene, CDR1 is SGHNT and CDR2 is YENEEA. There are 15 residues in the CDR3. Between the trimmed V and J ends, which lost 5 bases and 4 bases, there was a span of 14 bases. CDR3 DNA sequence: TGTGCCAGCAGCCCGACTAGGTTAGGCACCGGGGAGCTGTTTTTT. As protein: CASSPTRLGTGELFF.

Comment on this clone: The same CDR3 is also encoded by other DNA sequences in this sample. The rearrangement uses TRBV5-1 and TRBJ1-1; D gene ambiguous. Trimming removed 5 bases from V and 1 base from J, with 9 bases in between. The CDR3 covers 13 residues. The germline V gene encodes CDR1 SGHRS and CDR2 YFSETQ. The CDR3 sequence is CASRTTGNTEAFF. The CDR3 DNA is TGCGCCAGCAGGACGACTGGGAACACTGAAGCTTTCTTT. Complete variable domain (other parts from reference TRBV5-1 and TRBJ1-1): KAGVTQTPRYLIKTRGQQVTLSCSPISGHRSVSWYQQTPGQGLQFLFEYFSETQRNKGNFPGRFSGRQFSNSRSEMNVSTLELGDSALYLCASRTTGNTEAFFGQGTRLTVV.

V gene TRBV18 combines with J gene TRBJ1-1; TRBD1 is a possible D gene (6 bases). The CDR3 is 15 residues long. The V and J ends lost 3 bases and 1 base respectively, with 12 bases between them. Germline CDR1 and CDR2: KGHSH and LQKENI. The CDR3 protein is CASSPQGQTNTEAFF. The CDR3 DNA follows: TGTGCCAGCTCACCTCAAGGACAGACGAACACTGAAGCTTTCTTT.

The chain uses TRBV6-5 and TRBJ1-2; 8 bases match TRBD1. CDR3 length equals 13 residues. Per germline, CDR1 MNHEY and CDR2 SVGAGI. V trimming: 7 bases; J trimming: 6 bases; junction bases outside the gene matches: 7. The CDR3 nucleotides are TGTGCCAGCAAGCGACAGGGGAAAGATGGCTACACCTTC. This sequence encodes CASKRQGKDGYTF.

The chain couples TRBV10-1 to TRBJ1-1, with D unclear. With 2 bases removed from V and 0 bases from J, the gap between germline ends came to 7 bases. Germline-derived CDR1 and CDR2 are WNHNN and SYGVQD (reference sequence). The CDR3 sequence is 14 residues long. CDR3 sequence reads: CASSENPLNTEAFF. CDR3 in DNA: TGCGCCAGCAGTGAGAATCCTTTGAACACTGAAGCTTTCTTT.

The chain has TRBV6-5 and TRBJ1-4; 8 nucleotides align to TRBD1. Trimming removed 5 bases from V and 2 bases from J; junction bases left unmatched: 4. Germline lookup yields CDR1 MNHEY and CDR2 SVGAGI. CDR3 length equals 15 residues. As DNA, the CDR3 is TGTGCCAGCAGTAGTCAGGGGGCCACTAATGAAAAACTGTTTTTT. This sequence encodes CASSSQGATNEKLFF.

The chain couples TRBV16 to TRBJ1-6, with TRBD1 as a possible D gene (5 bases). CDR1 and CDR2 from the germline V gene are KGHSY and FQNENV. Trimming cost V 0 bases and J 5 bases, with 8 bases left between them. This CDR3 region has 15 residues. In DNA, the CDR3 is TGTGCCAGCAGCCAATCCCCAGGGCATAATTCACCCCTCCACTTT. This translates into CASSQSPGHNSPLHF. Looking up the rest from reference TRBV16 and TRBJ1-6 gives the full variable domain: GEEVAQTPKHLVRGEGQKAKLYCAPIKGHSYVFWYQQVLKNEFKFLISFQNENVFDETGMPKERFSAKCLPNSPCSLEIQATKLEDSAVYFCASSQSPGHNSPLHFGNGTRLTVT.

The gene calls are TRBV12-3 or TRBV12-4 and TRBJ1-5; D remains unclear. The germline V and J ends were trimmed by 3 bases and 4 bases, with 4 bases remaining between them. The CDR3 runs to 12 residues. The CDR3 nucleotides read TGTGCCAGCAGTTTCCTTAATCAGCCCCAGCATTTT. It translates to CASSFLNQPQHF.

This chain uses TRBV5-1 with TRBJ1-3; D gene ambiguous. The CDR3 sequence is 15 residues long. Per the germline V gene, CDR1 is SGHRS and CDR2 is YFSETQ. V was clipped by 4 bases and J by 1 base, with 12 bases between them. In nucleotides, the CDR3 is TGCGCCAGCAGCACGGGGATGGGATCTGGAAACACCATATATTTT. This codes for CASSTGMGSGNTIYF.

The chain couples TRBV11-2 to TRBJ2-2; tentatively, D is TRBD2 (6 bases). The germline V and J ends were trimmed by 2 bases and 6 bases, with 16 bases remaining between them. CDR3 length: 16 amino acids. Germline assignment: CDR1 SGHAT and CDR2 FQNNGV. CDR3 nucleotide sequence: TGTGCCAGCAGCTTATGGGAGGACAAGCTTTCCGGGGAGCTGTTTTTT. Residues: CASSLWEDKLSGELFF.

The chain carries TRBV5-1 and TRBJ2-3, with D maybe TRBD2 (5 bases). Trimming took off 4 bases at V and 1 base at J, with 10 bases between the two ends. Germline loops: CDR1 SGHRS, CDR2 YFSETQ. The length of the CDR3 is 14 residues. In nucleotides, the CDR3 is TGCGCCAGCAGCATCCGGGGTCGCACAGATACGCAGTATTTT. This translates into CASSIRGRTDTQYF.

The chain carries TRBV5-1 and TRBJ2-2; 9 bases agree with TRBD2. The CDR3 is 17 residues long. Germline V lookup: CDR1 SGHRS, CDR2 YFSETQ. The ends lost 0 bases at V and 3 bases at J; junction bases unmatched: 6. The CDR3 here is CASSLAGLAGYTGELFF. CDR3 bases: TGCGCCAGCAGCTTGGCCGGGCTAGCGGGGTACACCGGGGAGCTGTTTTTT.

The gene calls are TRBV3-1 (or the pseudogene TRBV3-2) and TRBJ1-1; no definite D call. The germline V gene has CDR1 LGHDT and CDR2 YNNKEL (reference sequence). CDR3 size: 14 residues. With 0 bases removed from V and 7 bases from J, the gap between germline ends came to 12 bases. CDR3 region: CASSQDGRVNEAFF. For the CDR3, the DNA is TGTGCCAGCAGCCAAGATGGGCGGGTCAATGAAGCTTTCTTT.

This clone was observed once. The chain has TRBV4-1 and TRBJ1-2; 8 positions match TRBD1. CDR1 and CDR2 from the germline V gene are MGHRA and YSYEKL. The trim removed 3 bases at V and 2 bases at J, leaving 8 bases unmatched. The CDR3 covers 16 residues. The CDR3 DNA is TGCGCCAGCAGCCAGGAACGGGACAGGCCGAACTATGGCTACACCTTC. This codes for CASSQERDRPNYGYTF.

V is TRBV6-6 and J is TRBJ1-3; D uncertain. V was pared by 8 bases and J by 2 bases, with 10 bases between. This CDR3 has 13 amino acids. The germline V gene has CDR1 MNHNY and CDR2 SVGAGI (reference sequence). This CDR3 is CASLAGTGNTIYF. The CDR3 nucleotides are TGTGCCAGCCTAGCAGGAACTGGAAACACCATATATTTT.

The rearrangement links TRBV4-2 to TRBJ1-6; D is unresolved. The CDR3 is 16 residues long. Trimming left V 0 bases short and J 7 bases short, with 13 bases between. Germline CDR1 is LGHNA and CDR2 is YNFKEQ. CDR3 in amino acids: CASSQDAGSKNSPLHF. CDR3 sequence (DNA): TGTGCCAGCAGCCAAGATGCGGGTTCGAAGAATTCACCCCTCCACTTT.

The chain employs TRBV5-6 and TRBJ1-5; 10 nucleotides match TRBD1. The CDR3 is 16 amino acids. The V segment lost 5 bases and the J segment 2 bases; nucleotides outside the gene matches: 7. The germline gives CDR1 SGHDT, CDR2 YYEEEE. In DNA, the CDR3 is TGTGCCAGCAGTACCCGGGACAGGGGCGGCAATCAGCCCCAGCATTTT. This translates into CASSTRDRGGNQPQHF.

DNA for the CDR3: TGTGCCAGCAGTTTACCTAGGCAGGGAAGCTTCCTAGGAAATGAGCAGTTCTTC. Translated: CASSLPRQGSFLGNEQFF. V usage is TRBV28 and J usage is TRBJ2-1; tentative D call: TRBD1 (5 bases). There are 18 residues in the CDR3. CDR1 is MDHEN, CDR2 SYDVKM, per germline. V gave up 2 bases and J gave up 7 bases, with 24 bases separating them.

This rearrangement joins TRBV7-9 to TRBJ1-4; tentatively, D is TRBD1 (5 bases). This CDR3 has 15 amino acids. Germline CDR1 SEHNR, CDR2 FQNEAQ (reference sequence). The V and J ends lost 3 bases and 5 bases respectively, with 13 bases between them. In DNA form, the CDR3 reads TGTGCCAGCAGCTTCTCCGGGACTGTGAATGAAAAACTGTTTTTT. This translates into CASSFSGTVNEKLFF. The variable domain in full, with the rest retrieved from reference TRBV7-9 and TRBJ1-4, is DTGVSQNPRHKITKRGQNVTFRCDPISEHNRLYWYRQTLGQGPEFLTYFQNEAQLEKSRLLSDRFSAERPKGSFSTLEIQRTEQGDSAMYLCASSFSGTVNEKLFFGSGTQLSVL.

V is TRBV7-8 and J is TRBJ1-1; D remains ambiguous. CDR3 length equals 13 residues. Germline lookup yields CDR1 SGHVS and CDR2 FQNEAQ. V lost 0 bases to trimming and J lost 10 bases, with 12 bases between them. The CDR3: CASSLAGRPGAFF. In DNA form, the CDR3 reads TGTGCCAGCAGCTTAGCGGGTCGTCCGGGAGCTTTCTTT.

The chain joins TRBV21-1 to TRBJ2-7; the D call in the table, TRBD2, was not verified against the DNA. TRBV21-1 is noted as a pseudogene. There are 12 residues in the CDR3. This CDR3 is CASSPGTYEQYF. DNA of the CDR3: TGTGCCAGCAGCCCCGGGACTTACGAGCAGTACTTC.

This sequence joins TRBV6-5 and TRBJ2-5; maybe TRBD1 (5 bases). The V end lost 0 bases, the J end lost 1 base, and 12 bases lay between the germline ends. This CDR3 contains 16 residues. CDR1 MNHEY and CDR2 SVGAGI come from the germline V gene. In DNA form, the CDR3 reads TGTGCCAGCAGTTACTCGTCCAGGGCTAGCCAAGAGACCCAGTACTTC. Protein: CASSYSSRASQETQYF.

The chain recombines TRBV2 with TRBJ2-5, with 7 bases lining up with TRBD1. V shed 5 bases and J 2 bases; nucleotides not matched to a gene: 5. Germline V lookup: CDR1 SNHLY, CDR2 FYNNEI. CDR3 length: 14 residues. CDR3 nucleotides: TGTGCCAGCAGTCCCCGGACAGGTCAAGAGACCCAGTACTTC. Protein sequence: CASSPRTGQETQYF. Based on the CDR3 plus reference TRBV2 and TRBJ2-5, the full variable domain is EPEVTQTPSHQVTQMGQEVILRCVPISNHLYFYWYRQILGQKVEFLVSFYNNEISEKSEIFDDQFSVERPDGSNFTLKIRSTKLEDSAMYFCASSPRTGQETQYFGPGTRLLVL.

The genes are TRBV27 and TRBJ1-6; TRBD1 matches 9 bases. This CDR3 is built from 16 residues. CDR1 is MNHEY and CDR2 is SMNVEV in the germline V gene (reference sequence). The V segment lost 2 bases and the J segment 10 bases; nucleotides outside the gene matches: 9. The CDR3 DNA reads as TGTGCCAGCAGTTTAGGGGACAGGGTATCACAATCACCCCTCCACTTT. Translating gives CASSLGDRVSQSPLHF.

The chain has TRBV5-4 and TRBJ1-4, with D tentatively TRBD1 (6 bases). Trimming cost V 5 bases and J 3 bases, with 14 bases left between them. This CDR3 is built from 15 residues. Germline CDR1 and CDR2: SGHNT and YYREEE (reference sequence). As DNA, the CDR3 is TGTGCCAGCAGTGCGGGGGGGCGGTCTAATGAAAAACTGTTTTTT. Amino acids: CASSAGGRSNEKLFF.

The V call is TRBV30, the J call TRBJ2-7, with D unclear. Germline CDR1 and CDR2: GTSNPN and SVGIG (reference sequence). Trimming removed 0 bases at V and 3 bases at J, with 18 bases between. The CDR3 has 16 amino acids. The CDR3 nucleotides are TGTGCCTGGAGTGTAGATCACAGCCCTTATAACTACGAGCAGTACTTC. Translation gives CAWSVDHSPYNYEQYF.